This TCR beta chain was documented in a study of monozygotic twins with inflammatory bowel disease. Overall study findings and caveats: TCRbeta diversity (inverse Simpson) was lower in IBD patients than in healthy co-twins. Repertoire similarity did not separate concordant from discordant twins, possibly from limited power.

For this clonotype: Its matching antigen is unknown.

Incorporation of UMIs carrying a 6-nucleotide sample barcode was performed by template switching. PCR of TCRalpha and TCRbeta cDNA was nested, with two rounds of about 17 and 10 cycles. TCRdb reanalyzed the 5' RACE reads, giving one entry per CDR3 protein sequence and no DNA. The listing contains 310,000 or so distinct CDR3 sequences. Per the germline V gene, CDR1 is SGHVS and CDR2 is FNYEAQ. This CDR3 has 11 amino acids. V gene TRBV7-6 combines with J gene TRBJ2-2. Material: blood. This receptor was identified in a human donor with ulcerative colitis or Crohn's disease, or a healthy co-twin of an affected twin (not recorded which). The CDR3 protein is CASQPNGELFF.